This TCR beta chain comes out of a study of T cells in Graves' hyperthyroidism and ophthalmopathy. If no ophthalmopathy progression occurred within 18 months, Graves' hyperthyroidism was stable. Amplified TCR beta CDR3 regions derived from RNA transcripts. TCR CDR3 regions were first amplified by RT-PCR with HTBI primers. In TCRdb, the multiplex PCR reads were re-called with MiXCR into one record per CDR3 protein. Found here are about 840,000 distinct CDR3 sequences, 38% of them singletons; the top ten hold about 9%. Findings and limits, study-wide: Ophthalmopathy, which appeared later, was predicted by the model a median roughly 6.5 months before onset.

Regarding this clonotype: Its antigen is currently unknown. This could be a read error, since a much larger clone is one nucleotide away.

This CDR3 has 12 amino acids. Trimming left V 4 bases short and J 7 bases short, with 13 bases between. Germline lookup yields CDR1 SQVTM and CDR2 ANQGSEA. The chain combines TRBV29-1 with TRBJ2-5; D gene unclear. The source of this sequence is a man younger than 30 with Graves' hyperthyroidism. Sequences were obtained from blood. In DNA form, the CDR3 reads TGCAGCGTTGTCTTCATTCGAGGGACCCAGTACTTC. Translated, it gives CSVVFIRGTQYF.